The TCR beta chain under discussion was sequenced for a study of human T cells and chemical hapten exposure. The CDR3 spans 14 residues. Per germline, CDR1 SGDLS and CDR2 YYNGEE. Trimming cost V 0 bases and J 4 bases, with 7 bases left between them. TCRdb reprocessed the RACE reads via MiXCR and lists one record per CDR3 protein. The table has 55,000 to 75,000 distinct CDR3 sequences, roughly 12% seen once. Time point described: patch test 3, about 24 weeks after DPC sensitization. Stated treatment: therapeutic diphenylcyclopropenone sensitization with weekly scalp DPC. The receptor's source is a young man with alopecia areata. Some clones in this sample may be carry-over from other donors' samples. The material sequenced was whole blood, taken in connection with sensitization to the hapten diphenylcyclopropenone (DPC). The V gene is TRBV9, the J gene TRBJ1-4; D is uncertain. CDR3 in amino acids: CASSVDSFNEKLFF. As DNA, the CDR3 is TGTGCCAGCAGCGTAGACAGTTTTAATGAAAAACTGTTTTTT.